This T cell receptor beta chain was found in a study of PD-L1 blockade in urothelial cancer. Germline CDR1 is SGHAT and CDR2 is FQDESV (reference sequence). The CDR3 extends over 16 amino acids. V trimming: 3 bases; J trimming: 3 bases; junction bases outside the gene matches: 8. Patients' urothelial carcinoma was locally advanced or metastatic. The data were produced by immunoSEQ multiplex PCR, yet TCRdb's version contains in-frame clones alone and is incomplete. This table has under 120,000 clones, approximately 85% appearing once. As for this clone: Its antigen is unknown.

Study outcomes and limitations: Pretreatment blood TCR clonality under the median forecast improved survival.

The source of this sequence is a man aged 45-60 years with urothelial cancer. Sequencing used PBMCs, obtained around atezolizumab (anti-PD-L1) treatment. The chain combines TRBV11-1 with TRBJ2-3; the match to TRBD2 covers 8 bases. CDR3 sequence reads: CASSFSAGGRTDTQYF. Here the CDR3 DNA reads TGTGCCAGCAGCTTCTCCGCCGGCGGGAGGACAGATACGCAGTATTTT. Supplemented by reference TRBV11-1 and TRBJ2-3, the full variable domain reads EAEVAQSPRYKITEKSQAVAFWCDPISGHATLYWYRQILGQGPELLVQFQDESVVDDSQLPKDRFSAERLKGVDSTLKIQPAELGDSAMYLCASSFSAGGRTDTQYFGPGTRLTVL.